The 25 T cell receptor beta chains given below trace back to one sample, sequenced in a study of T cell changes during pregnancy in multiple sclerosis (dated 2019 in TCRdb). Libraries came from the immunoSEQ multiplex PCR assay. TCRdb holds this immuneACCESS table with in-frame rearrangements only. Some clones are missing; in checked studies, unresolved V genes explain under half, and the rest has no known cause. The sample includes about 110,000 clones, with roughly 90% observed a single time. Less than 2% of the sample belongs to the ten largest clones. The specimen was peripheral blood, collected after pregnancy. The receptors were gathered from a female donor with multiple sclerosis, enrolled in a pregnancy study.

The V gene is TRBV19, the J gene TRBJ1-6; possible D gene TRBD1, 6 bases. Germline V gene data show CDR1 as LNHDA and CDR2 as SQIVND (reference sequence). The CDR3 extends over 16 amino acids. Trimming removed 4 bases at V and 5 bases at J, with 15 bases between. The CDR3 DNA sequence: TGTGCCAGTAGTAGATCGACAGGACGCGATAATTCACCCCTCCACTTT. Translation: CASSRSTGRDNSPLHF. The complete variable domain, with remaining parts taken from reference TRBV19 and TRBJ1-6, reads DGGITQSPKYLFRKEGQNVTLSCEQNLNHDAMYWYRQDPGQGLRLIYYSQIVNDFQKGDIAEGYSVSREKKESFPLTVTSAQKNPTAFYLCASSRSTGRDNSPLHFGNGTRLTVT.

This chain joins TRBV11-2 and TRBJ1-5, with TRBD1 matching over 9 bases. Germline CDR1 is SGHAT and CDR2 is FQNNGV. This CDR3 is 15 amino acids long. V gave up 5 bases and J gave up 4 bases; unmatched junction bases: 6. The CDR3 nucleotides read TGTGCCAGCAGCCTTACAGGGGGCGAGAATCAGCCCCAGCATTTT. Its translation is CASSLTGGENQPQHF.

This chain connects TRBV29-1 to TRBJ2-7; 7 nucleotides agree with TRBD2. CDR3 size: 12 residues. Germline V gene sequence: CDR1 SQVTM, CDR2 ANQGSEA. J lost 1 base, V lost 4 bases, and 1 base had no gene match. The CDR3 region is CSVAGGSYEQYF. CDR3 DNA: TGCAGCGTTGCGGGGGGTTCCTACGAGCAGTACTTC.

CDR3 sequence: CASSPYSFNYGYTF. The DNA for the CDR3 is TGCGCCAGCAGCCCCTACAGCTTTAACTATGGCTACACCTTC. This chain joins TRBV5-1 and TRBJ1-2; no definite D call. V lost 4 bases to trimming and J lost 1 base, with 11 bases between them. Germline lookup yields CDR1 SGHRS and CDR2 YFSETQ. This CDR3 is 14 amino acids long.

The chain couples TRBV4-2 to TRBJ2-7; weak D call: TRBD1 (5 bases). The CDR3 has 17 amino acids. Germline assignment: CDR1 LGHNA and CDR2 YNFKEQ. With 3 bases removed from V and 0 bases from J, the gap between germline ends came to 18 bases. DNA of the CDR3: TGTGCCAGCAGCCAGGGTCAGGCAGGGCATTTCTCCTACGAGCAGTACTTC. It encodes CASSQGQAGHFSYEQYF.

The J gene is TRBJ2-7, the V gene TRBV6-5; possible D gene TRBD2, 6 bases. The CDR3 is made up of 13 amino acids. Germline CDR1 reads MNHEY; CDR2 reads SVGAGI. The V end lost 8 bases, the J end lost 3 bases, and 14 bases lay between the germline ends. CDR3 protein: CASSLARGYEQYF. The CDR3 coding sequence is TGTGCCAGCTCCCTAGCGCGGGGCTACGAGCAGTACTTC.

CDR3 DNA sequence: TGTGCCAGCACCCTACAGGGAGCGAATGAAAAACTGTTTTTT. Encoded protein: CASTLQGANEKLFF. The rearrangement links TRBV28 to TRBJ1-4, with D perhaps TRBD1 (6 bases). Germline V gene data show CDR1 as MDHEN and CDR2 as SYDVKM. The germline V and J ends were trimmed by 7 bases and 5 bases, with 14 bases remaining between them. CDR3 length: 14 residues.

The V gene is TRBV4-2, the J gene TRBJ2-3; D is uncertain. V was clipped by 4 bases and J by 5 bases, with 10 bases between them. The CDR3 covers 13 residues. Germline CDR1 and CDR2: LGHNA and YNFKEQ. CDR3 residues: CASSPSAGDTQYF. CDR3 DNA sequence: TGTGCCAGCAGCCCCTCGGCAGGAGATACGCAGTATTTT.

The gene calls are TRBV28 and TRBJ1-5; maybe TRBD1 (5 bases). The CDR3 extends over 18 amino acids. The germline gives CDR1 MDHEN, CDR2 SYDVKM. The V and J ends lost 4 bases and 3 bases respectively, with 22 bases between them. The CDR3 loop is CASSSPHGGRRNNQPQHF. The CDR3 region has the DNA TGTGCCAGCAGTTCGCCCCATGGGGGGAGGAGGAACAATCAGCCCCAGCATTTT.

The sample holds one count of this clone. V gene TRBV7-9 combines with J gene TRBJ2-3; a possible D gene is TRBD1 (5 bases). The germline V and J ends were trimmed by 3 bases and 5 bases, with 9 bases remaining between them. The CDR3 length is 13 residues. Germline assignment: CDR1 SEHNR and CDR2 FQNEAQ (reference sequence). Here the CDR3 DNA reads TGTGCCAGCAGCTTTAGGGGTGGAGATACGCAGTATTTT. The encoded protein is CASSFRGGDTQYF. The entire variable domain, with the rest obtained from reference TRBV7-9 and TRBJ2-3, is as follows: DTGVSQNPRHKITKRGQNVTFRCDPISEHNRLYWYRQTLGQGPEFLTYFQNEAQLEKSRLLSDRFSAERPKGSFSTLEIQRTEQGDSAMYLCASSFRGGDTQYFGPGTRLTVL.

DNA for the CDR3: TGCGCCAGCAGCTTGGCGTGGGGAGGGGCGGGCACTGAAGCTTTCTTT. Protein sequence: CASSLAWGGAGTEAFF. V usage is TRBV5-1 and J usage is TRBJ1-1; weak D call: TRBD1 (5 bases). Trimming pared 0 bases from V and 4 bases from J, leaving 16 bases between. The CDR3 has 16 amino acids. Germline assignment: CDR1 SGHRS and CDR2 YFSETQ.

The V call is TRBV6-6, the J call TRBJ2-7; 10 nucleotides match TRBD2. The germline V gene encodes CDR1 MNHNY and CDR2 SVGAGI (reference sequence). The trim removed 2 bases at V and 4 bases at J, leaving 5 bases unmatched. The CDR3 runs to 15 residues. In DNA form, the CDR3 reads TGTGCCAGCAGTTACGGGCTAGCGGGAGTGTACGAGCAGTACTTC. Its protein product is CASSYGLAGVYEQYF.

J is TRBJ2-7 and V is TRBV5-1; D is possibly TRBD1 (5 bases). Germline V CDR1 and CDR2: SGHRS, YFSETQ. V dropped 4 bases and J dropped 3 bases, with 11 bases sitting between them. The CDR3 spans 13 residues. CDR3 coding DNA: TGCGCCAGCAGCATACTTACAGGCTACGAGCAGTACTTC. It is translated as CASSILTGYEQYF.

DNA for the CDR3: TGTGCCAGCAGCGTGACTAGCGGGGGGGCCGCTGGGGAGCTGTTTTTT. Protein sequence: CASSVTSGGAAGELFF. This chain connects TRBV9 to TRBJ2-2, with 14 bases fitting TRBD2. This CDR3 has 16 residues. Germline V gene data show CDR1 as SGDLS and CDR2 as YYNGEE. V was clipped by 2 bases and J by 8 bases; unmatched bases: 5. Full variable domain (rest looked up from reference TRBV9 and TRBJ2-2): DSGVTQTPKHLITATGQRVTLRCSPRSGDLSVYWYQQSLDQGLQFLIQYYNGEERAKGNILERFSAQQFPDLHSELNLSSLELGDSALYFCASSVTSGGAAGELFFGEGSRLTVL.

The chain recombines TRBV19 with TRBJ1-1; D not resolved. The CDR3 sequence is 14 residues long. The germline V gene encodes CDR1 LNHDA and CDR2 SQIVND (reference sequence). The V and J ends lost 4 bases and 10 bases respectively, with 19 bases between them. CDR3 coding DNA: TGTGCCAGTAGTACCCCCCTAAGTCGGGGTAGAGCTTTCTTT. It is translated as CASSTPLSRGRAFF.

The chain combines TRBV7-2 with TRBJ1-1; 8 bases fit TRBD1. This CDR3 is built from 17 residues. Germline loops: CDR1 SGHTA, CDR2 FQGNSA. The V and J ends lost 2 bases and 6 bases, in that order; junction bases with no gene match: 14. The CDR3 protein is CASSLLGQGPVMSEAFF. CDR3 bases: TGTGCCAGCAGCTTACTTGGACAGGGCCCAGTGATGTCTGAAGCTTTCTTT.

This clone showed up just a few times. This chain uses TRBV7-9 with TRBJ1-1; 10 bases map to TRBD1. The CDR3 is 15 amino acids. The V and J ends lost 4 bases and 5 bases, in that order; junction bases with no gene match: 7. The V gene's germline CDR1 is SEHNR and CDR2 FQNEAQ (reference sequence). CDR3 sequence: CASSSPGTGETEAFF. Here the CDR3 DNA reads TGTGCCAGCAGCTCCCCCGGGACAGGGGAGACTGAAGCTTTCTTT.

The chain combines TRBV5-6 with TRBJ2-7, with TRBD2 as a possible D gene (6 bases). Between the trimmed V and J ends, which lost 2 bases and 3 bases, there was a span of 12 bases. Germline V gene sequence: CDR1 SGHDT, CDR2 YYEEEE. CDR3 length equals 14 residues. The CDR3 coding sequence is TGTGCCAGCAGCTTTGGAGGGTCCGGCTACGAGCAGTACTTC. This sequence encodes CASSFGGSGYEQYF.

The chain has TRBV5-4 and TRBJ2-2, with D perhaps matching TRBD1 (6 bases). With 4 bases removed from V and 0 bases from J, the gap between germline ends came to 10 bases. Germline CDR1 and CDR2: SGHNT and YYREEE (reference sequence). The CDR3 runs 15 residues. The CDR3 bases are TGTGCCAGCAGCCTAGGACAGACGAACACCGGGGAGCTGTTTTTT. It codes for CASSLGQTNTGELFF.

The rearrangement joins TRBV9 to TRBJ2-3, with a tentative D call TRBD1 (6 bases). CDR1 is SGDLS and CDR2 is YYNGEE in the germline V gene. V was shortened by 0 bases and J by 4 bases, with 12 bases between the two germline ends. The CDR3 covers 15 residues. This CDR3 is CASSVAEGVPDTQYF. CDR3 nucleotides: TGTGCCAGCAGCGTAGCCGAGGGGGTCCCAGATACGCAGTATTTT.

CDR3 nucleotide sequence: TGTGCCAGCAGCTTTTCCCGCGACAGGGCTCAAGAGACCCAGTACTTC. It translates to CASSFSRDRAQETQYF. The genes are TRBV5-6 and TRBJ2-5; the match to TRBD1 covers 7 bases. V trimming: 2 bases; J trimming: 2 bases; junction bases outside the gene matches: 9. CDR3 length equals 16 residues. Germline-derived CDR1 and CDR2 are SGHDT and YYEEEE. Together with reference TRBV5-6 and TRBJ2-5, the CDR3 gives the full variable domain: DAGVTQSPTHLIKTRGQQVTLRCSPKSGHDTVSWYQQALGQGPQFIFQYYEEEERQRGNFPDRFSGHQFPNYSSELNVNALLLGDSALYLCASSFSRDRAQETQYFGPGTRLLVL.

The chain carries TRBV29-1 and TRBJ1-1, with a weak D call TRBD1 (5 bases). CDR3 length: 13 residues. The V and J ends lost 4 bases and 4 bases respectively, with 13 bases between them. CDR1 is SQVTM and CDR2 is ANQGSEA in the germline V gene. The DNA of the CDR3 is TGCAGCGTTGCTCGCAGGGTATCCACTGAAGCTTTCTTT. Its protein is CSVARRVSTEAFF.

V is TRBV6-5 and J is TRBJ1-5, with 8 bases lining up with TRBD1. CDR1 is MNHEY and CDR2 is SVGAGI in the germline V gene. This CDR3 is built from 15 residues. With V trimmed by 0 bases and J by 4 bases, 2 bases remained unmatched. The CDR3 DNA follows: TGTGCCAGCAGTTACTCGAGACAGGGGAATCAGCCCCAGCATTTT. It is translated as CASSYSRQGNQPQHF.

The CDR3 sequence is CASSEPPGQGANEQFF. The CDR3 DNA follows: TGCGCCAGCAGTGAACCTCCGGGACAGGGGGCGAATGAGCAGTTCTTC. The V and J genes are TRBV10-2 and TRBJ2-1; 12 nucleotides agree with TRBD1. The junction had 7 bases not matched to a gene; V was cut back by 3 bases and J by 7 bases. From germline, CDR1 is WSHSY and CDR2 SAAADI. This CDR3 is 16 amino acids long.

V is TRBV30 and J is TRBJ2-1, with 9 positions matching TRBD2. CDR1 is GTSNPN, CDR2 SVGIG, per germline (reference sequence). The CDR3 totals 19 residues. V was clipped by 3 bases and J by 6 bases; unmatched bases: 21. CDR3 in DNA: TGTGCCTGGAGGACTCGGATTGGTAGCGGGGGCCACCCCTCCAATGAGCAGTTCTTC. Amino acid sequence: CAWRTRIGSGGHPSNEQFF. Variable domain in full (rest from reference TRBV30 and TRBJ2-1): SQTIHQWPATLVQPVGSPLSLECTVEGTSNPNLYWYRQAAGRGLQLLFYSVGIGQISSEVPQNLSASRPQDRQFILSSKKLLLSDSGFYLCAWRTRIGSGGHPSNEQFFGPGTRLTVL.